This passage covers 24 T cell receptor beta chains from one sample sequenced in a study of shared T cell receptors in the human thymus (dated by TCRdb to the early 2020s). Libraries were made using the immunoSEQ multiplex PCR assay. The table comes from immuneACCESS by way of TCRdb, which keeps in-frame sequences with V and J called. Part of the clones is missing from these tables; in studies checked, under half for an unresolved V gene and the rest for unknown reasons. The sample has some 720,000 clones on record, 70% to 90% of them singletons. The ten largest clones add up to 0.008% to 0.011% of the sample. A further study also used this sample, focusing on human thymus T cells.

Sample: thymocytes. The source of these receptors is a boy in the first two years of life with a congenital heart defect. Donor details come from another sample of the same person, matched by shared clones.

The rearrangement links TRBV2 to TRBJ2-1, with D perhaps matching TRBD2 (5 bases). Trimming pared 9 bases from V and 5 bases from J, leaving 8 bases between. Germline V CDR1 and CDR2: SNHLY, FYNNEI. The CDR3 is 11 amino acids. CDR3 amino acids: CARSGDNEQFF. CDR3 coding DNA: TGTGCCAGGAGCGGTGACAATGAGCAGTTCTTC.

This chain links TRBV18 with TRBJ2-1, with a possible D match to TRBD1 (7 bases). The V and J ends lost 4 bases and 10 bases respectively, with 14 bases between them. Germline CDR1 reads KGHSH; CDR2 reads LQKENI. This CDR3 region has 13 residues. The DNA of the CDR3 is TGTGCCAGCTCACGCTCCAGGGGGGAGGAGCAGTTCTTC. It yields the protein CASSRSRGEEQFF.

This sequence joins TRBV5-8 and TRBJ1-5, with D perhaps matching TRBD1 (6 bases). V dropped 7 bases and J dropped 5 bases, with 22 bases sitting between them. Germline loops: CDR1 SGHTS, CDR2 YDEGEE. CDR3 length equals 16 residues. The CDR3 reads CASSVGGRQVHQPQHF. CDR3 sequence (DNA): TGTGCCAGCTCAGTTGGGGGCCGACAGGTTCATCAGCCCCAGCATTTT.

This clone was observed a few times. This sequence joins TRBV18 and TRBJ2-7; 7 nucleotides match TRBD1. This CDR3 is 14 amino acids long. Germline V CDR1 and CDR2: KGHSH, LQKENI. Losses at the gene ends were 2 bases for V and 3 bases for J; bases not matched to a gene: 4. The CDR3 DNA is TGTGCCAGCTCACCATTGGACAGGTGCTACGAGCAGTACTTC. Protein sequence: CASSPLDRCYEQYF.

This chain links TRBV25-1 with TRBJ2-7; 7 bases fit TRBD2. CDR3 length: 15 residues. Per germline, CDR1 MGHDK and CDR2 SYGVNS. V dropped 5 bases and J dropped 2; count of bases not matched to a gene: 9. The CDR3 loop reads CASSTSGRDTYEQYF. The DNA of the CDR3 is TGTGCCAGCAGTACCTCAGGGAGGGATACCTACGAGCAGTACTTC.

The chain links TRBV11-1 to TRBJ2-1, with a weak D call TRBD2 (5 bases). CDR3 size: 15 residues. From germline, CDR1 is SGHAT and CDR2 FQDESV (reference sequence). The ends were cut back, 5 bases at V and 5 bases at J, with 16 bases in the middle. The CDR3 sequence: CASSPTVTSNNEQFF. CDR3 coding DNA: TGTGCCAGCAGCCCGACGGTTACTAGTAACAATGAGCAGTTCTTC.

V usage is TRBV5-6 and J usage is TRBJ1-2; 11 bases line up with TRBD1. The junction had 2 bases not matched to a gene; V was cut back by 4 bases and J by 6 bases. The CDR3 extends over 13 amino acids. CDR1 is SGHDT, CDR2 YYEEEE, per germline. The CDR3 bases are TGTGCCAGCAGCGTGGGACAGGGGGATGGCTACACCTTC. Translating it yields CASSVGQGDGYTF.

The chain recombines TRBV4-3 with TRBJ2-1; TRBD2 agrees at 7 bases. Unmatched junction bases numbered 8, after V lost 2 bases and J lost 7 bases. This CDR3 is built from 15 residues. CDR1 LGHNA and CDR2 YSLEER come from the germline V gene. In nucleotides, the CDR3 is TGCGCCAGCAGCCAACGAGGCGGGAGAGTTAATGAGCAGTTCTTC. This gives the protein CASSQRGGRVNEQFF.

V and J are TRBV30 and TRBJ1-3; D perhaps matches TRBD1 (5 bases). The CDR3 has 16 amino acids. In germline, CDR1 is GTSNPN, CDR2 SVGIG (reference sequence). V shed 4 bases and J shed 4 bases, with 20 bases lying between them. CDR3 sequence reads: CAWKASSGAPGNTIYF. The CDR3 region has the DNA TGTGCCTGGAAAGCGAGTTCTGGGGCGCCGGGAAACACCATATATTTT.

The genes are TRBV14 and TRBJ2-7, with no clear D. This CDR3 comprises 16 residues. CDR1 is SGHDN and CDR2 is FVKESK in the germline V gene. V was pared by 2 bases and J by 3 bases, with 17 bases between. DNA of the CDR3: TGTGCCAGCAGCCAATTGTCCGAGACGGGTGACTACGAGCAGTACTTC. Its protein product is CASSQLSETGDYEQYF.

The V call is TRBV4-2, the J call TRBJ2-1, with 12 nucleotides matching TRBD1. The CDR3 is 18 residues long. The germline V gene has CDR1 LGHNA and CDR2 YNFKEQ. The V and J ends lost 6 bases and 3 bases, in that order; junction bases with no gene match: 12. The CDR3 DNA reads as TGTGCCAGCAGTCCCGGGACAGGGGGCCCTTACTGCTACAATGAGCAGTTCTTC. Its protein is CASSPGTGGPYCYNEQFF.

V gene TRBV4-2 combines with J gene TRBJ2-7; the match to TRBD2 covers 9 bases. CDR3 length equals 17 residues. Germline CDR1 LGHNA, CDR2 YNFKEQ. J gave up 3 bases and V 1 base, and 10 bases lay outside the gene matches. CDR3 sequence reads: CASSQGRDRLAVYEQYF. The CDR3 DNA is TGTGCCAGCAGCCAAGGACGAGATAGACTAGCGGTCTACGAGCAGTACTTC.

This chain links TRBV18 with TRBJ2-1, with 7 bases matching TRBD2. CDR1 and CDR2 (germline): KGHSH, LQKENI. J was trimmed by 4 bases and V by 4 bases; bases with no gene match: 7. This CDR3 comprises 15 residues. The CDR3 region is CASSLSGLSYNEQFF. As DNA, the CDR3 is TGTGCCAGCTCACTATCGGGACTATCGTACAATGAGCAGTTCTTC.

This chain links TRBV20-1 with TRBJ2-1; no clear D. With 7 bases removed from V and 10 bases from J, the gap between germline ends came to 11 bases. This CDR3 comprises 10 residues. Germline assignment: CDR1 DFQATT and CDR2 SNEGSKA (reference sequence). CDR3 nucleotide sequence: TGCAGTGGCGCGCGTGTAGAGCAGTTCTTC. Its translation is CSGARVEQFF.

The chain employs TRBV6-5 and TRBJ2-3; TRBD2 matches 10 bases. The ends lost 0 bases at V and 14 bases at J; junction bases unmatched: 8. The germline gives CDR1 MNHEY, CDR2 SVGAGI. The CDR3 spans 14 residues. Here the CDR3 reads CASSYSGGLAAPYF. CDR3 nucleotide sequence: TGTGCCAGCAGTTACTCCGGAGGACTAGCGGCCCCGTATTTT.

This clone was detected only once. The V call is TRBV7-9, the J call TRBJ2-5; a weak D match, TRBD1 (6 bases). CDR1 SEHNR and CDR2 FQNEAQ come from the germline V gene (reference sequence). This CDR3 is built from 15 residues. V was clipped by 5 bases and J by 5 bases, with 18 bases between them. The DNA of the CDR3 is TGTGCCAGCAGCCACGGGACATGGGAAGGCGAGACCCAGTACTTC. This sequence encodes CASSHGTWEGETQYF.

V gene TRBV30 combines with J gene TRBJ1-2; D call uncertain. Germline V gives CDR1 GTSNPN, CDR2 SVGIG (reference sequence). CDR3 length: 13 amino acids. V lost 1 base, J lost 4 bases, and 10 bases lay in between. CDR3 DNA sequence: TGTGCCTGGAGTGCCAGGCTCACCTATGGCTACACCTTC. Amino acids: CAWSARLTYGYTF.

CDR3 bases: TGTGCCAGCTCACCCCAGGGCATGGGGCCCCAGCATTTT. Protein sequence: CASSPQGMGPQHF. This chain links TRBV18 with TRBJ1-5; TRBD1 might be the D (5 bases). Deletions cut 3 bases from V and 9 bases from J, with 12 bases between. The CDR3 sequence is 13 residues long. CDR1 is KGHSH, CDR2 LQKENI, per germline.

J is TRBJ2-3 and V is TRBV7-7; 12 nucleotides agree with TRBD2. Germline CDR1 and CDR2: SSHAT and FNYEAQ (reference sequence). V lost 4 bases, J lost 1 base, and 12 bases stayed unmatched. The CDR3 loop spans 19 amino acids. CDR3 DNA sequence: TGTGCCAGCAGCTCTTCCCTAGCGGGAGGGCCCTACCGCACAGATACGCAGTATTTT. Translated, it gives CASSSSLAGGPYRTDTQYF.

The chain joins TRBV14 to TRBJ2-1; 10 nucleotides line up with TRBD2. The CDR3 runs to 16 residues. Germline assignment: CDR1 SGHDN and CDR2 FVKESK. Trimming took 4 bases from V and 7 from J; bases not matched to a gene: 10. Here the CDR3 DNA reads TGTGCCAGCAGCCCCCAGCGGGAGGGCCTTTGGAATGAGCAGTTCTTC. It codes for CASSPQREGLWNEQFF.

This clone came up once. The junction and the germline gene differ at one end; a read error may be behind it. Other nucleotide sequences from this sample produce the same CDR3. V gene TRBV25-1 combines with J gene TRBJ1-1; maybe TRBD1 (5 bases). Germline V gene data show CDR1 as MGHDK and CDR2 as SYGVNS. This CDR3 has 14 amino acids. The CDR3 region has the DNA TGCGCCAGCAGGGAAGTCCAGGGAAACACTGAAGCTTTCTTT. Its protein product is CASREVQGNTEAFF.

This chain links TRBV10-1 with TRBJ2-7, with 9 bases identical to TRBD1. The V segment lost 6 bases and the J segment 3 bases; nucleotides outside the gene matches: 9. The length of the CDR3 is 15 residues. The germline CDR1 and CDR2 sequences are WNHNN and SYGVQD (reference sequence). The CDR3 region is CASRADPGQGYEQYF. As DNA, the CDR3 is TGCGCCAGCAGAGCCGACCCGGGACAGGGCTACGAGCAGTACTTC.

This chain links TRBV2 with TRBJ2-1, with 10 bases lining up with TRBD1. This CDR3 is built from 19 residues. J gave up 0 bases and V 6 bases, and 14 bases lay outside the gene matches. The germline gives CDR1 SNHLY, CDR2 FYNNEI. The CDR3 DNA follows: TGTGCCAGCAGAGGGACAGGGGAAGCGCTGCTTAGCTCCTACAATGAGCAGTTCTTC. It is translated as CASRGTGEALLSSYNEQFF. Complete variable domain (other parts from reference TRBV2 and TRBJ2-1): EPEVTQTPSHQVTQMGQEVILRCVPISNHLYFYWYRQILGQKVEFLVSFYNNEISEKSEIFDDQFSVERPDGSNFTLKIRSTKLEDSAMYFCASRGTGEALLSSYNEQFFGPGTRLTVL.

About this clone: The same CDR3 is also encoded by other DNA sequences in this sample. The rearrangement links TRBV29-1 to TRBJ2-1; 7 bases are shared with TRBD1. Germline trimming cut 6 bases from V and 6 bases from J; bases unmatched to any gene: 2. The CDR3 covers 11 residues. Germline V gene data show CDR1 as SQVTM and CDR2 as ANQGSEA. The CDR3 DNA sequence: TGCAGCGTGGCAGGGGGCAATGAGCAGTTCTTC. Its translation: CSVAGGNEQFF.